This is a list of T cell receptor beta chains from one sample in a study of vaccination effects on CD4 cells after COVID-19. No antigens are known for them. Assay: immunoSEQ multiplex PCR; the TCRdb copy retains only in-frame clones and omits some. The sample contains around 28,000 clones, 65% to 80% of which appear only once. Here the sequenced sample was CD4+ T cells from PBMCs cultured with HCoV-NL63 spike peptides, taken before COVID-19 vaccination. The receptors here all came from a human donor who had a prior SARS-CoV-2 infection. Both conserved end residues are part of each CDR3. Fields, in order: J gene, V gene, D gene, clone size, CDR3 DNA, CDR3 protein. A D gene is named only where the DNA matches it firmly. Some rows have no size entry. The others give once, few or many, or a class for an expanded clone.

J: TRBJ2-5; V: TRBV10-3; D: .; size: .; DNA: TGTGCCATCAGTGGAAGTGAGGGAGAAGAGACCCAGTACTTC; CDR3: CAISGSEGEETQYF
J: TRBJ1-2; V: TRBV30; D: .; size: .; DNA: TGTGCCTGGAGTGTATACCGGACAGCGTATGGCTACACCTTC; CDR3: CAWSVYRTAYGYTF
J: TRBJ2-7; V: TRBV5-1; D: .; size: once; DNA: TGCGCCAGCAGCGTCAGCTCCAACTCCTACGAGCAGTACTTC; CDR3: CASSVSSNSYEQYF
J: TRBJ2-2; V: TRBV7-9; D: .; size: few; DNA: TGTGCCAGCAACTCCGCTAGAGCTATCGCCGGGGAGCTGTTTTTT; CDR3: CASNSARAIAGELFF
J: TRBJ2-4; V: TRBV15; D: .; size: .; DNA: TGTGCCACCAGCAGGCACCTGGAAGCCGGCAAAAACATTCAGTACTTC; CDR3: CATSRHLEAGKNIQYF
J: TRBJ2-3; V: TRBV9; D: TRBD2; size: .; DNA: TGTGCCAGCAGCGTAACCCAGCCAGGACTAGCGGGAGGGAACCCCTACACAGATACGCAGTATTTT; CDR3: CASSVTQPGLAGGNPYTDTQYF
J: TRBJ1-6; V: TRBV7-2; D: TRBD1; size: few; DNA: TGTGCCAGCAGCACGTACGGGACAGATAATTCACCCCTCCACTTT; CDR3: CASSTYGTDNSPLHF
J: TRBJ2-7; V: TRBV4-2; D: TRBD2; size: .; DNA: TGTGCCAGCAGCCATGCAACTAGCGGGAGCTCCTACGAGCAGTACTTC; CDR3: CASSHATSGSSYEQYF
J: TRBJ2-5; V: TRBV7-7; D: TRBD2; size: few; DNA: TGTGCTAGCAGCTTAGGGTCTAGCGGGTTCCAAGAGACCCAGTACTTC; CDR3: CASSLGSSGFQETQYF
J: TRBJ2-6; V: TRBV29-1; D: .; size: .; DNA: TGCAGCAGCAGCTCTGGGGCCAACGTCCTGACTTTC; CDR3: CSSSSGANVLTF
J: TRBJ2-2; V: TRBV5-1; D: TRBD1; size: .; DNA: TGCGCCAGCAGACATAGGGGACAGGAAACCGGGGAGCTGTTTTTT; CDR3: CASRHRGQETGELFF
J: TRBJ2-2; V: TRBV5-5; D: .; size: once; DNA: TGTGCCAGCAGCCCCCGATCCGAGCGCACAACCGGGGAGCTGTTTTTT; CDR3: CASSPRSERTTGELFF
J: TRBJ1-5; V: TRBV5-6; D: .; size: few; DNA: TGTGCCAGCAGCTTTTCTTTGAATCAGCCCCAGCATTTT; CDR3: CASSFSLNQPQHF
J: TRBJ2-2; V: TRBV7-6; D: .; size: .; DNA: TGTGCCAGCAGCTTAGGGTTCAGCACTAACACCGGGGAGCTGTTTTTT; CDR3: CASSLGFSTNTGELFF
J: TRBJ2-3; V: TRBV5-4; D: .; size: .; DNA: TGTGCCAGCAGCTTGTTAACAGATACGCAGTATTTT; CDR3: CASSLLTDTQYF
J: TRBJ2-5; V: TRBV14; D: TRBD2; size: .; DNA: TGTGCCAGCAGCCGTTACCGGGGGGAACAAGAGACCCAGTACTTC; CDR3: CASSRYRGEQETQYF
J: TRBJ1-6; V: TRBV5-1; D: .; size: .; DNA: TGCGCCAGCAGCCCCCGGACAGCGAGCTCCTATAATTCACCCCTCCACTTT; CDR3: CASSPRTASSYNSPLHF
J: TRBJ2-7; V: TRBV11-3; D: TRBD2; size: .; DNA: TGTGCCACTACCCCGGGGGGGACCTCCTACGAGCAGTACTTC; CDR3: CATTPGGTSYEQYF
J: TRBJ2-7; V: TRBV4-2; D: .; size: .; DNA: TGTGCCAGCAGCCAAGACGGTTCCTCCTCCTACGAGCAGTACTTC; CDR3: CASSQDGSSSYEQYF
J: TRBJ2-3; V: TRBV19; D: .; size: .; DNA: TGTGCCAGTAGTATACCGGGGATGATCACAGATACGCAGTATTTT; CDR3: CASSIPGMITDTQYF
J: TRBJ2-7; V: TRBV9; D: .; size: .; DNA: TGTGCCAGCAGCGTAGTACAGCCTCCCTACGAGCAGTACTTC; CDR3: CASSVVQPPYEQYF
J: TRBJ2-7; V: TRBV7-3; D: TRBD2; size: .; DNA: TGTGCCAGCAGCTTCGACACTAGCGGGCGACGATACTTC; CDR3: CASSFDTSGRRYF
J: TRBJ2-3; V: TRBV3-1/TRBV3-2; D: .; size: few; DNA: TGTGCCAGCGCTAGCACAGATACGCAGTATTTT; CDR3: CASASTDTQYF
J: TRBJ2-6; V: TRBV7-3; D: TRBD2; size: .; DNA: TGTGCCAGCAGCTTAAGGGGTATAGCGGGGTCACGGAGCTCTGGGGCCAACGTCCTGACTTTC; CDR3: CASSLRGIAGSRSSGANVLTF
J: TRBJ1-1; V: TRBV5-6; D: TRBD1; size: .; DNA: TGTGCCAGCAGCAACTACGACAGGGTGATCCGCGCTTTCTTT; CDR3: CASSNYDRVIRAFF
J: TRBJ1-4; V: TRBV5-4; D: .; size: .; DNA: TGTGCCAGCAGCTTGGGGGGAACAACTAATGAAAAACTGTTTTTT; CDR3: CASSLGGTTNEKLFF
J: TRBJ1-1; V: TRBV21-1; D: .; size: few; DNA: TGTGCCAGCAGCAAAGATGGGCGGGACAAGAACTTCATGAACACTGAAGCTTTCTTT; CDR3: CASSKDGRDKNFMNTEAFF
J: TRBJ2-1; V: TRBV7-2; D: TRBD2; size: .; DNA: TGTGCCAGCAGCCCGCTACTAGCGGGAGTGCAGTTCTTC; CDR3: CASSPLLAGVQFF
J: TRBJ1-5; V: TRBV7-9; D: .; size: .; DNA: TGTGCCAGCAGCTTCCAGGGAAGTCAGCCCCAGCATTTT; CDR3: CASSFQGSQPQHF
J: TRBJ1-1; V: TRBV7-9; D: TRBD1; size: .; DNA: TGTGCCAGCAGCTCAGGGGGATCCACTGAAGCTTTCTTT; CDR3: CASSSGGSTEAFF